This TCR beta chain comes out of a study of T cells after posttransplantation cyclophosphamide listed by TCRdb under 2016. About the full investigation: Using TRB sequencing, the study followed how the T cell repertoire reconstituted after myeloablative bone marrow transplantation in which posttransplantation cyclophosphamide served as GVHD prophylaxis. Samples from 35 PTCy-treated patients, along with samples from 15 to 20 of their related bone marrow donors, underwent antigen receptor sequencing. Blood from all 30 or so PTCy patients with 1-year posttransplant specimens was subjected to TRB sequencing. In 3 patients, up to about 3 additional blood samples taken between 2 and 5.2 years after transplant also underwent TRB sequencing, as did pretransplant blood from 4 patients. Because TRA and TRB clonality correlated tightly in roughly nine samples, later TCR analyses were limited to TRB. Public TRB sequences were checked against a database of over 3,000 sequences associated with responses to pathogens, tumor antigens, self-antigens and alloantigens.

The time point label for this specimen denotes: posttransplant day relative to BM transplant. The intended sense of this specimen's treatment or condition label: high-dose cyclophosphamide on days +3 and +4 as single-agent GVHD prophylaxis. PTCy patients received busulfan and fludarabine conditioning, a related or unrelated marrow graft, and cyclophosphamide on days +3 and +4. The PTCy-treated patients were enrolled in a prospective multi-institutional clinical trial. Mononuclear cells from peripheral blood and bone marrow were separated by Ficoll-Hypaque density centrifugation and then cryopreserved. Study-wide conclusions, independent of this receptor: The TRB repertoires of T cells infiltrating skin or GI tract showed only limited overlap with the TRB repertoires of T cells in blood. Donor-recipient similarity was low at 1-2 months but increased during the first year, and donor CD8+ memory clones often dominated later blood repertoires. Across roughly 45 patients, recipient CMV seropositivity and CMV reactivation were highly associated with TRB clonality; PTCy diversity was similar to CNI/methotrexate controls.

From the germline V gene, CDR1 is SGHVS and CDR2 is FQNEAQ. The CDR3 measures 15 amino acids from cysteine to phenylalanine. The kept DNA is CDR3 alone, 45 bases in frame from the first base. V is clipped by 3 bases and J by 4 bases, and the sequence between their germline boundaries is 15 bases long. This clone was recorded many times. Its binding antigen is unknown. One base away there is no much larger clone; base qualities are not given. TRB sequencing was run on genomic DNA with either the immunoSEQ assay at survey resolution or the hsTCRB kit. Regarding the original processing steps: The immunoSEQ software was used for initial read processing, and the LymphoSeq R package was used for repertoire analyses. Clonality was calculated as 1 minus normalized Shannon entropy, and the Gini coefficient was also calculated for each TRB dataset. Phenotypes of unsorted samples were inferred by mapping TRB sequences from sorted subsets of the recipient or donor onto the same recipient's unsorted samples. As stored in TCRdb, this immuneACCESS dataset retains in-frame rearrangements with V and J assigned. A fraction of the clones does not appear; measured against another copy, unresolved V genes explain less than half of the discrepancy, and the remainder lacks a known reason. Clone size and the V and J calls come from that table; the DNA yielded D and trimming. The sample counts over 10,000 clones, each observed more than once. Of the sample, roughly 27% is held by the ten largest clones.

This chain is built from TRBV7-8 and TRBJ1-2; the D gene lacks a confident call. The material was PBMCs, obtained after allogeneic stem cell transplant with posttransplant cyclophosphamide. The TCR comes from a female patient aged 40 to 55 who received an allogeneic stem cell transplant from an unrelated donor, was CMV-positive, and had acute GVHD only. Once a transplant has taken place, some T cells may be donor derived. In nucleotides, the sequence is TGTGCCAGCAGCTTCCCAGGACTTACCTCCTATGGCTACACCTTC. It translates as CASSFPGLTSYGYTF. Full variable domain (CDR3 extended with the reference TRBV7-8 and TRBJ1-2 proteins): GAGVSQSPRYKVAKRGQDVALRCDPISGHVSLFWYQQALGQGPEFLTYFQNEAQLDKSGLPSDRFFAERPEGSVSTLKIQRTQQEDSAVYLCASSFPGLTSYGYTFGSGTRLTVV.